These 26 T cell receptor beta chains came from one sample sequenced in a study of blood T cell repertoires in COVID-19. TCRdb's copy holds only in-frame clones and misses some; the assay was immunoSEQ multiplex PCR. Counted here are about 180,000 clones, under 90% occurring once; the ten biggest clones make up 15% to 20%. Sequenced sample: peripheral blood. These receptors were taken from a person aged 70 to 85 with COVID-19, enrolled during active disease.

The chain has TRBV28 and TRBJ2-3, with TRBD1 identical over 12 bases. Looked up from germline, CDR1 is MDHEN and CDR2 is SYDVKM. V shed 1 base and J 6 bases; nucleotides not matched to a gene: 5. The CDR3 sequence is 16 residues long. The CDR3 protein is CASSLLGQGARDTQYF. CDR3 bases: TGTGCCAGCAGTTTATTGGGACAGGGGGCTAGGGATACGCAGTATTTT.

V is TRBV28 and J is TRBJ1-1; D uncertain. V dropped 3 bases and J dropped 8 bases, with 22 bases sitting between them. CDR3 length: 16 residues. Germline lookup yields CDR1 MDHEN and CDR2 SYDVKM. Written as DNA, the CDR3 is TGTGCCAGCAGTTTTAAGGGAGCCCTATGGGCCATGGAAGCTTTCTTT. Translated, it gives CASSFKGALWAMEAFF.

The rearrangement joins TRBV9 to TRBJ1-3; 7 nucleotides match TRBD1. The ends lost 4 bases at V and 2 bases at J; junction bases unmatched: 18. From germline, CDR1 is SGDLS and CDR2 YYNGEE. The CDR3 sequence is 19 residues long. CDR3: CASSPEHNPHRGPGNTIYF. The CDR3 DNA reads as TGTGCCAGCAGCCCCGAGCACAATCCCCACAGGGGCCCTGGAAACACCATATATTTT.

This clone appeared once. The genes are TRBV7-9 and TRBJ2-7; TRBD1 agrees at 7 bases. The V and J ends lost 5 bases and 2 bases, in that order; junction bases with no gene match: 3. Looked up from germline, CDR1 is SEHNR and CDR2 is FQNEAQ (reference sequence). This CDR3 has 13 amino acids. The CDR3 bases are TGTGCCAGCAGCCAGGACAGGACCTACGAGCAGTACTTC. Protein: CASSQDRTYEQYF.

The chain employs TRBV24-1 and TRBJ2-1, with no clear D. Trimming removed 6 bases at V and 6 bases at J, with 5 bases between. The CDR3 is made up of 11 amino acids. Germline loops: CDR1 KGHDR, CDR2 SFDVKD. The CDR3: CATSNLNEQFF. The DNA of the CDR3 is TGTGCCACCAGTAATCTCAATGAGCAGTTCTTC.

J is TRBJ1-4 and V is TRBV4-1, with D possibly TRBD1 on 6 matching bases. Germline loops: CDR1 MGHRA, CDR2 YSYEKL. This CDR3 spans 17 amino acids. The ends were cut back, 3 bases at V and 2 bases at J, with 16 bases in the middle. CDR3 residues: CASSQVGAGDTNEKLFF. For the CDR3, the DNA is TGCGCCAGCAGCCAGGTCGGAGCAGGGGATACTAATGAAAAACTGTTTTTT.

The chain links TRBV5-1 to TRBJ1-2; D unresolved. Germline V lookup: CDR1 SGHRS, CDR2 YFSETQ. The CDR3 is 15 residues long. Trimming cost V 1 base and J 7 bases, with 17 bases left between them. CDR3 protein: CASSLLISGGGGYTF. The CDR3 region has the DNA TGCGCCAGCAGCTTGTTGATTTCGGGCGGAGGTGGCTACACCTTC.

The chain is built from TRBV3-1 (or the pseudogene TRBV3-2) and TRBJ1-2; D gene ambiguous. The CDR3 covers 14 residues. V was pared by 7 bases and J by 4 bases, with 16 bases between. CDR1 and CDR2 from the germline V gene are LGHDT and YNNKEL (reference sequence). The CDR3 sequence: CASTLFSRGYGYTF. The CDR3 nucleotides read TGTGCCAGCACCCTTTTTAGTCGGGGCTATGGCTACACCTTC.

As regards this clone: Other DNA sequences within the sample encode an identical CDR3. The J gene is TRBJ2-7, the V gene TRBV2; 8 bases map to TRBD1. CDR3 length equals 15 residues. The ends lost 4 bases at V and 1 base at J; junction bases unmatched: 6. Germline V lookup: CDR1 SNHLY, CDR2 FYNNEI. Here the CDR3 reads CASSGQGAGSYEQYF. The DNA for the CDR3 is TGTGCCAGCAGTGGCCAGGGGGCGGGGTCCTACGAGCAGTACTTC. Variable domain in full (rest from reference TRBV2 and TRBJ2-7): EPEVTQTPSHQVTQMGQEVILRCVPISNHLYFYWYRQILGQKVEFLVSFYNNEISEKSEIFDDQFSVERPDGSNFTLKIRSTKLEDSAMYFCASSGQGAGSYEQYFGPGTRLTVT.

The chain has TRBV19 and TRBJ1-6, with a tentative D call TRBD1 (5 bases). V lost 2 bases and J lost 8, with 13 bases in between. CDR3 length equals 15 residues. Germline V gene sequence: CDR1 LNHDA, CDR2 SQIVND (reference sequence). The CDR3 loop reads CASSISAGIDSPLHF. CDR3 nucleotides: TGTGCCAGTAGTATATCGGCAGGGATCGATTCACCCCTCCACTTT. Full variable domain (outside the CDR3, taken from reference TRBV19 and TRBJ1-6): DGGITQSPKYLFRKEGQNVTLSCEQNLNHDAMYWYRQDPGQGLRLIYYSQIVNDFQKGDIAEGYSVSREKKESFPLTVTSAQKNPTAFYLCASSISAGIDSPLHFGNGTRLTVT.

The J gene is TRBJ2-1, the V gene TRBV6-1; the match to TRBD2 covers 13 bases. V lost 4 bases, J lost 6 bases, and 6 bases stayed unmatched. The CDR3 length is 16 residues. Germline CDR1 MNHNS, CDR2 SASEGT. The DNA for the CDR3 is TGTGCCAGCAGTGGAGGTACTAGCGGGAGGGGCAATGAGCAGTTCTTC. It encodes CASSGGTSGRGNEQFF.

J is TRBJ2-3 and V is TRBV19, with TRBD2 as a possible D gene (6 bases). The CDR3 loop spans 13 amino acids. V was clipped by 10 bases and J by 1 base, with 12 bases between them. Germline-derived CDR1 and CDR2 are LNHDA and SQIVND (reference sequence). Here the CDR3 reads CATRRGGTDTQYF. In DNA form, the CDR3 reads TGTGCCACAAGGAGGGGTGGCACAGATACGCAGTATTTT.

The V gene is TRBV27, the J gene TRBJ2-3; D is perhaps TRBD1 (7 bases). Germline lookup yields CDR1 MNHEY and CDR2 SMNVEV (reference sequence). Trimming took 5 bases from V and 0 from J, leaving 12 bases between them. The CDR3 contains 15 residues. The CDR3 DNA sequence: TGTGCCAGCAGTGAGACAGGGACTAGCACAGATACGCAGTATTTT. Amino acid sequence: CASSETGTSTDTQYF.

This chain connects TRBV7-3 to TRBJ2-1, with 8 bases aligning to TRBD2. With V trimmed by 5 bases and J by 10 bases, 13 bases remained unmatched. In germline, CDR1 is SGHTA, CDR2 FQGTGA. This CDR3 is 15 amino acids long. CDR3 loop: CASSANPPPSGEQFF. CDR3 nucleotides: TGTGCCAGCAGCGCTAACCCCCCGCCTAGCGGGGAGCAGTTCTTC.

CDR3 in DNA: TGTGCCAGTAGTACCGGGAGCCCGGGACAGGTGTTCTTC. Amino acids: CASSTGSPGQVFF. The rearrangement uses TRBV19 and TRBJ2-1, with 8 bases aligning to TRBD1. Germline loops: CDR1 LNHDA, CDR2 SQIVND (reference sequence). The CDR3 totals 13 residues. After removal of 4 bases from V and 15 bases from J, the junction contained 11 bases not matched to a gene. Full variable domain (remainder filled in from reference TRBV19 and TRBJ2-1): DGGITQSPKYLFRKEGQNVTLSCEQNLNHDAMYWYRQDPGQGLRLIYYSQIVNDFQKGDIAEGYSVSREKKESFPLTVTSAQKNPTAFYLCASSTGSPGQVFFGPGTRLTVL.

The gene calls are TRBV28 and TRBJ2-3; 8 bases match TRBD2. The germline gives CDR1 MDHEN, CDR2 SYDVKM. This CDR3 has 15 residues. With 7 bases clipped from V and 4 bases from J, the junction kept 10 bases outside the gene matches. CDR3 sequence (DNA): TGTGCCAGCATTCCCCCCGGACTAGCACCAGATACGCAGTATTTT. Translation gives CASIPPGLAPDTQYF.

The CDR3 region is CASSPIVSSGYTF. The CDR3 nucleotides are TGTGCCAGCAGCCCGATCGTATCTAGTGGCTACACCTTC. The V gene is TRBV7-2, the J gene TRBJ1-2; D ambiguous. Germline V lookup: CDR1 SGHTA, CDR2 FQGNSA. This CDR3 region has 13 residues. V lost 5 bases, J lost 7 bases, and 14 bases lay in between.

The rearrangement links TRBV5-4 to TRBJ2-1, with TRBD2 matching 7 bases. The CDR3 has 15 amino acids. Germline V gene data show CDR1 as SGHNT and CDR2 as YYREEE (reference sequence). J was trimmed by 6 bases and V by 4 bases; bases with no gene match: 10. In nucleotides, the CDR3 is TGTGCCAGCAGCGGGTTGCGCGGGAGTTTCAATGAGCAGTTCTTC. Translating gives CASSGLRGSFNEQFF.

CDR3 DNA: TGTGCCAGCAGCTTAACAGGGCCTGGCGGGGAGCTGTTTTTT. Translated, it gives CASSLTGPGGELFF. This chain uses TRBV7-2 with TRBJ2-2; a possible D gene is TRBD1 (6 bases). V lost 2 bases and J lost 7, with 11 bases in between. Germline CDR1 SGHTA, CDR2 FQGNSA. The length of the CDR3 is 14 residues.

In DNA form, the CDR3 reads TGTGCCAGCAGCCCTTGGGGGCAGGGTGGCGGCTACACCTTC. As protein: CASSPWGQGGGYTF. The chain has TRBV9 and TRBJ1-2; D perhaps matches TRBD1 (6 bases). CDR1 is SGDLS, CDR2 YYNGEE, per germline. CDR3 length: 14 residues. Trimming took off 4 bases at V and 8 bases at J, with 18 bases between the two ends.

The CDR3, as DNA: TGTGCCAGCAGCGGGACAGCCTATGGCTACACCTTC. As protein: CASSGTAYGYTF. V and J are TRBV7-8 and TRBJ1-2; the match to TRBD1 covers 7 bases. V gave up 5 bases and J gave up 4 bases; unmatched junction bases: 1. The length of the CDR3 is 12 residues. From germline, CDR1 is SGHVS and CDR2 FQNEAQ. Filled out from reference TRBV7-8 and TRBJ1-2, the complete variable domain reads GAGVSQSPRYKVAKRGQDVALRCDPISGHVSLFWYQQALGQGPEFLTYFQNEAQLDKSGLPSDRFFAERPEGSVSTLKIQRTQQEDSAVYLCASSGTAYGYTFGSGTRLTVV.

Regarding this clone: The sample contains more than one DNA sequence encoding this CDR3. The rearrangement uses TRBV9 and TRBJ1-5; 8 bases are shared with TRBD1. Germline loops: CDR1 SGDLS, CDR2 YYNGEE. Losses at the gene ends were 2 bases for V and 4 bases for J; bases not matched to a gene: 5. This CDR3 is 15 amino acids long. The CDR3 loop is CASSVGQGLNQPQHF. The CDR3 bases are TGTGCCAGCAGCGTCGGACAGGGACTTAATCAGCCCCAGCATTTT.

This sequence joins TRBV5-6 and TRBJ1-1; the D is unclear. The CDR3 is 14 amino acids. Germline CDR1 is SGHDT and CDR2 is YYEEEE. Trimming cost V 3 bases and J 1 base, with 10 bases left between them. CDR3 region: CASSSGVGNTEAFF. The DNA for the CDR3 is TGTGCCAGCAGCTCGGGAGTGGGGAACACTGAAGCTTTCTTT.

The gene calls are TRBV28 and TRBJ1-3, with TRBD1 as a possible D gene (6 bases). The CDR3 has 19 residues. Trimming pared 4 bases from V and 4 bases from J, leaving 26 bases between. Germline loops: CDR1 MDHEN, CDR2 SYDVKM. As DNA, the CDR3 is TGTGCCAGCAGTTCTCCGAAATCTCCGTTATTGACAGGAGGAAACACCATATATTTT. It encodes CASSSPKSPLLTGGNTIYF.

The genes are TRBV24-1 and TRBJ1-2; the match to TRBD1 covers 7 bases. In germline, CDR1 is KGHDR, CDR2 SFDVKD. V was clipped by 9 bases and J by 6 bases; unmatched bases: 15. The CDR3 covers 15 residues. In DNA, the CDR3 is TGTGCCACCTCACCGACAGGGAAAACCTTCGATGGCTACACCTTC. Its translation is CATSPTGKTFDGYTF.

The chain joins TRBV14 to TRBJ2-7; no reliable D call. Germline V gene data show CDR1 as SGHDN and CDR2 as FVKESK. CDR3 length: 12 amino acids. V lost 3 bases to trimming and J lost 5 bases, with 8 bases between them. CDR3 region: CASSQYYDEQYF. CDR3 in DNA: TGTGCCAGCAGCCAGTACTACGACGAGCAGTACTTC.